These 4 T cell receptor beta chains share one sample of origin, sequenced in a study of T cells in Graves' hyperthyroidism and ophthalmopathy. TCR beta CDR3 region amplification was performed from RNA transcripts. The HTBI set primed first-round TCR CDR3 RT-PCR. Each CDR3 protein is one row after TCRdb ran MiXCR on the multiplex PCR reads. The sample has around 350,000 distinct CDR3 sequences; over 15% are singletons. Sequencing was performed on blood. The receptors stem from a woman between 18 and 30 years old with Graves' hyperthyroidism.

This clonotype was observed at least ten times. The gene calls are TRBV6-5 and TRBJ2-2; D is ambiguous. The CDR3 spans 14 residues. The germline V gene encodes CDR1 MNHEY and CDR2 SVGAGI. Trimming left V 0 bases short and J 1 base short, with 3 bases between. The CDR3 coding sequence is TGTGCCAGCAGTTACTCGGGGAACACCGGGGAGCTGTTTTTT. Residues: CASSYSGNTGELFF.

This clonotype was counted between two and nine times. This could be a read error, since a much larger clone is one nucleotide away. V and J are TRBV25-1 and TRBJ2-2; D is uncertain. There are 18 residues in the CDR3. From germline, CDR1 is MGHDK and CDR2 SYGVNS. This CDR3 reads CASSDLRLRAPNTRELFF. CDR3 nucleotides: TGTGCCAGCAGTGACCTTAGGTTAAGGGCCCCGAACACCAGGGAGCTGTTTTTT.

The sample holds many counts of this clonotype. The gene calls are TRBV11-2 and TRBJ1-2; TRBD1 agrees at 9 bases. CDR1 is SGHAT, CDR2 FQNNGV, per germline. After removal of 4 bases from V and 3 bases from J, the junction contained 12 bases not matched to a gene. This CDR3 comprises 17 residues. This CDR3 reads CASSSHSGTGRDYGYTF. The CDR3 bases are TGTGCCAGCAGCTCGCACTCCGGGACAGGGAGAGACTATGGCTACACCTTC.

This clonotype was seen ten or more times. V gene TRBV20-1 combines with J gene TRBJ1-2, with 7 nucleotides matching TRBD1. The germline CDR1 and CDR2 sequences are DFQATT and SNEGSKA (reference sequence). The J segment lost 0 bases and the V segment lost 3 bases, leaving 7 bases of the junction unmatched. This CDR3 has 15 amino acids. In DNA, the CDR3 is TGCAGTGCTAGTTCCCCCACAGGGGCTAACTATGGCTACACCTTC. Translated, it gives CSASSPTGANYGYTF.